This TCR beta chain stems from a study of cytotoxic CD8 clonotypes in ibrutinib-treated CLL. V gave up 4 bases and J gave up 2 bases, with 14 bases separating them. Germline CDR1 reads SGHDT; CDR2 reads YYEEEE. The CDR3 is made up of 15 amino acids. About 2 micrograms of genomic DNA (from cryopreserved PBMCs) were used for TCR beta libraries. This clone was recorded only once. The antigen is not known. Study results and limitations: An increase in clonality occurred at ibrutinib response, followed by a return toward baseline at progression. In sustained-remission versus progressing patients, sampling times differed.

Depth targeted 1 in 200,000 to 1 in 1 million T cells, averaging around 9.5x coverage per clonotype. Clones were read by immunoSEQ multiplex PCR, and TCRdb kept only the in-frame ones, dropping some. The sample has 300,000 to 400,000 clones, over 55% seen once. This sequence joins TRBV5-6 and TRBJ2-3; D may correspond to TRBD1 or TRBD2 (5 bases each). Specimen: PBMCs, collected after 36 months of ibrutinib treatment. The clonotype originates from a human donor with chronic lymphocytic leukemia. The CDR3 nucleotides read TGTGCCAGCAGCCAAGGGGTTGGGACCACAGATACGCAGTATTTT. Translation gives CASSQGVGTTDTQYF.